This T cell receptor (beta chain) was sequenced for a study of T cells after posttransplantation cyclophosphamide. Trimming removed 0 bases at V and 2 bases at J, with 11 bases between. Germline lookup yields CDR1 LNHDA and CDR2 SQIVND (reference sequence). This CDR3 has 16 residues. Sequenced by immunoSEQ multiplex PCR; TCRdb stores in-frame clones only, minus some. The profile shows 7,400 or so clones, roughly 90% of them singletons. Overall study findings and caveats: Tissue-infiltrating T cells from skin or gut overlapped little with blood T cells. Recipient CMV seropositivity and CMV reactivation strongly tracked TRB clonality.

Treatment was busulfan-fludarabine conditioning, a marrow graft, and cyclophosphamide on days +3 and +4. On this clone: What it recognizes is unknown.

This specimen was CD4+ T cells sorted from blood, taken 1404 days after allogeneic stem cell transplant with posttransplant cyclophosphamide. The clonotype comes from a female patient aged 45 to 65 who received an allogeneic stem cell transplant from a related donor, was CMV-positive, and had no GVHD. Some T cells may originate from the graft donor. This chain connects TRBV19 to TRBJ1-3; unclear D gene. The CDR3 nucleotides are TGTGCCAGTAGTATAGATGGAGAAGAACCTGGAAACACCATATATTTT. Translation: CASSIDGEEPGNTIYF. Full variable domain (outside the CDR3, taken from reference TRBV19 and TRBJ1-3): DGGITQSPKYLFRKEGQNVTLSCEQNLNHDAMYWYRQDPGQGLRLIYYSQIVNDFQKGDIAEGYSVSREKKESFPLTVTSAQKNPTAFYLCASSIDGEEPGNTIYFGEGSWLTVV.